The 6 T cell receptor beta chains given below trace back to one sample, sequenced in a study of blood T cell repertoires in COVID-19. TCRdb keeps only in-frame clones here, not all; method: immunoSEQ multiplex PCR. The repertoire holds roughly 330,000 clones, about 90% seen once, with roughly 5.2% in the top ten. Source material: PBMCs or T cells enriched from blood (not recorded which). Receptors originate from a woman aged 25 to 39 who had recovered from COVID-19.

The chain uses TRBV7-2 and TRBJ2-3, with 12 bases lining up with TRBD2. Germline loops: CDR1 SGHTA, CDR2 FQGNSA. V dropped 2 bases and J dropped 4; count of bases not matched to a gene: 4. CDR3 length: 16 amino acids. The CDR3 coding sequence is TGTGCCAGCAGCTTACAACTAGCGGGGGGCCCAGATACGCAGTATTTT. Translation: CASSLQLAGGPDTQYF.

The J gene is TRBJ1-2, the V gene TRBV4-3, with 12 bases matching TRBD1. CDR3 size: 18 residues. CDR1 and CDR2 (germline): LGHNA, YSLEER. The trim removed 1 base at V and 4 bases at J, leaving 10 bases unmatched. CDR3 residues: CASSQASGQGARIYGYTF. The CDR3 bases are TGCGCCAGCAGCCAAGCCTCGGGACAGGGGGCGAGGATCTATGGCTACACCTTC.

The chain recombines TRBV3-1 (or the pseudogene TRBV3-2) with TRBJ1-6; D is ambiguous. The CDR3 contains 12 residues. The germline V gene has CDR1 LGHDT and CDR2 YNNKEL (reference sequence). Trimming took 1 base from V and 12 from J, leaving 7 bases between them. CDR3 bases: TGTGCCAGCAGCCAAGTCCGGTTACCCCTCCACTTT. It codes for CASSQVRLPLHF.

The genes are TRBV7-2 and TRBJ1-6; D unresolved. The germline gives CDR1 SGHTA, CDR2 FQGNSA. Between the trimmed V and J ends, which lost 1 base and 7 bases, there was a span of 14 bases. This CDR3 is built from 16 residues. In DNA form, the CDR3 reads TGTGCCAGCAGCTTAGTCCCAAGGGCGGGGAATTCACCCCTCCACTTT. Amino acid sequence: CASSLVPRAGNSPLHF.

The chain combines TRBV4-1 with TRBJ1-2, with TRBD1 matching over 9 bases. V lost 6 bases, J lost 2 bases, and 19 bases stayed unmatched. There are 19 residues in the CDR3. Germline V gives CDR1 MGHRA, CDR2 YSYEKL. The CDR3 coding sequence is TGCGCCAGCAGAAATATTGGAGAGACAGGGGGTTTCGGAAACTATGGCTACACCTTC. Encoded protein: CASRNIGETGGFGNYGYTF.

Regarding this clone: At one end, the junction sequence differs from germline, possibly due to a read error. This chain uses TRBV6-5 with TRBJ2-7; TRBD1 is a possible D gene (5 bases). The CDR3 is made up of 14 amino acids. In germline, CDR1 is MNHEY, CDR2 SVGAGI. The CDR3 sequence: CVSSYDRVSYEQYF. CDR3 bases: TGTGTCAGCAGTTACGACAGAGTCTCCTACGAGCAGTACTTC.